This T cell receptor (beta chain) stems from a study of T cell repertoires in cytomegalovirus infection. Study as a whole: Carrying CMV and the relevant HLA type showed in public TCR beta signatures. The study, taken as a whole, reports: CMV-specific HLA-C-restricted TCR beta clonotypes dominated the ex vivo response.

The J segment lost 3 bases and the V segment lost 6 bases, leaving 10 bases of the junction unmatched. Germline loops: CDR1 SGHRS, CDR2 YFSETQ. The CDR3 totals 16 residues. Concerning this clonotype: Antigen: not known.

MiXCR, applied by TCRdb to the reads, yields one record per CDR3 protein. The profile shows about 490,000 distinct CDR3 sequences, approximately 15% of them singletons. The TCR sequence derives from a human donor in good health (CMV status not recorded). Some clones in this sample may be carry-over from other donors' samples. The V call is TRBV5-1, the J call TRBJ2-3, with 10 bases identical to TRBD2. Sequenced sample: CD8+ T cells from PBMCs. CDR3 loop: CASTSGGKGLTDTQYF. CDR3 DNA sequence: TGCGCCAGCACTAGCGGGGGCAAAGGATTGACAGATACGCAGTATTTT.